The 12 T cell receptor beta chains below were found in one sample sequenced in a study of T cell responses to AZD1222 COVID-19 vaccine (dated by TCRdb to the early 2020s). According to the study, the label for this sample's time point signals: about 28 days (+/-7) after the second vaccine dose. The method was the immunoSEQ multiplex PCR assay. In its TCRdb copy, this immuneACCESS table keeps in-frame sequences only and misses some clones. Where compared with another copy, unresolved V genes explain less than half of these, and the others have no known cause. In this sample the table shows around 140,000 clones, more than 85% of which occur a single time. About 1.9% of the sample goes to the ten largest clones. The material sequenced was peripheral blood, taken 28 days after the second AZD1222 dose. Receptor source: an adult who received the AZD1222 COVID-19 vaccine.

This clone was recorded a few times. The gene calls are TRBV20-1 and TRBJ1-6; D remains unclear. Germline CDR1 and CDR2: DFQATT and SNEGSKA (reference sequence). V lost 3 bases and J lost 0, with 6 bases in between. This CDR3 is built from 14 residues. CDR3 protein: CSASTLSYNSPLHF. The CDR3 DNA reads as TGCAGTGCTAGTACCCTCTCCTATAATTCACCCCTCCACTTT.

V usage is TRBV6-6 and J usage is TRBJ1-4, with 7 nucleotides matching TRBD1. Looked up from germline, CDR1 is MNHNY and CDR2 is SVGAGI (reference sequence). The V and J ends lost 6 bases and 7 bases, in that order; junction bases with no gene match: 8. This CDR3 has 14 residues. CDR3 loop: CASSRDRSSEKLFF. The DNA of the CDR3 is TGTGCCAGCAGCCGGGACAGAAGTTCTGAAAAACTGTTTTTT.

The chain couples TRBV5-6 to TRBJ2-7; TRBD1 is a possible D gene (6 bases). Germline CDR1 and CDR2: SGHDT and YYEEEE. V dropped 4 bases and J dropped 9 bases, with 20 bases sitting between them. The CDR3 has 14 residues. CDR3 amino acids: CASSHPYQGSRQYV. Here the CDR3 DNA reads TGTGCCAGCAGCCACCCTTACCAGGGGAGCCGGCAGTACGTC.

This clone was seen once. CDR3 coding DNA: TGTGCCAGCAGCCTAGCGGGAGGGCATAGTAAGCAGTTCTTC. It is translated as CASSLAGGHSKQFF. The chain employs TRBV11-3 and TRBJ2-1, with 12 bases aligning to TRBD2. CDR3 length: 14 residues. V shed 5 bases, J shed 11 bases, and the junction held 7 bases outside the gene matches. Germline CDR1 SGHNT, CDR2 YENEEA.

The CDR3 here is CATTRTGSDNEQFF. The CDR3 coding sequence is TGTGCCACCACCCGGACAGGATCAGACAATGAGCAGTTCTTC. The V and J genes are TRBV19 and TRBJ2-1; 7 nucleotides align to TRBD1. V shed 10 bases and J 5 bases; nucleotides not matched to a gene: 11. CDR1 and CDR2 from the germline V gene are LNHDA and SQIVND (reference sequence). This CDR3 is 14 amino acids long.

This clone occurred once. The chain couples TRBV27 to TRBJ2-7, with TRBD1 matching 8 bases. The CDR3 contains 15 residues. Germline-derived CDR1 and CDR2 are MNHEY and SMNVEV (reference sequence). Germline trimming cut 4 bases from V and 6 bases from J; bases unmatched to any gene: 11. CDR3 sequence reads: CASSSSGTGFSEQYF. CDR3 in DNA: TGTGCCAGCAGTTCTTCCGGGACAGGTTTCTCCGAGCAGTACTTC.

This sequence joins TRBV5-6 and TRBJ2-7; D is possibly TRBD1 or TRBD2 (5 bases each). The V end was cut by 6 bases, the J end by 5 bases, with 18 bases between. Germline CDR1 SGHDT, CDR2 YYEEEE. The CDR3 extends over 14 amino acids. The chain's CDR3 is CASIRLSGTHEQYF. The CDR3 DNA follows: TGTGCCAGCATCCGCCTCTCGGGGACCCACGAGCAGTACTTC. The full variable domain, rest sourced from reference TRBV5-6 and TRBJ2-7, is DAGVTQSPTHLIKTRGQQVTLRCSPKSGHDTVSWYQQALGQGPQFIFQYYEEEERQRGNFPDRFSGHQFPNYSSELNVNALLLGDSALYLCASIRLSGTHEQYFGPGTRLTVT.

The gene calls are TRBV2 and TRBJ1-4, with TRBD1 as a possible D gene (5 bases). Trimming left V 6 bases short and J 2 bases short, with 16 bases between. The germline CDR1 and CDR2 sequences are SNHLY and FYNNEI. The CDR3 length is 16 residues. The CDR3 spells CASRGGSARTNEKLFF. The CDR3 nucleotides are TGTGCCAGCAGGGGGGGGAGCGCTCGGACTAATGAAAAACTGTTTTTT.

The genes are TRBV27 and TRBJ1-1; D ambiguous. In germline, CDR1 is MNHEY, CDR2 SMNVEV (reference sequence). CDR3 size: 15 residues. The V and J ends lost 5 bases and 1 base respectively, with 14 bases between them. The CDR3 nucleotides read TGTGCCAGCAGTCACTTCGGCCGGGGGAACACTGAAGCTTTCTTT. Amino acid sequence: CASSHFGRGNTEAFF.

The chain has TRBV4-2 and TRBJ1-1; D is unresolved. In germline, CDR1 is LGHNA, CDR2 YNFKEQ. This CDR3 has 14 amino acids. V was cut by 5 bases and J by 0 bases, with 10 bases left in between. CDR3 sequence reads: CASSSRRVNTEAFF. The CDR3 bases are TGTGCCAGCAGCTCCCGACGGGTGAACACTGAAGCTTTCTTT.

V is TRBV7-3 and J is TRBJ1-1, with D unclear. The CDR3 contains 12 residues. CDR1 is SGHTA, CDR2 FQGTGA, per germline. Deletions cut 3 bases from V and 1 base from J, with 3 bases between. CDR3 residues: CASSFGNTEAFF. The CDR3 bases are TGTGCCAGCAGCTTCGGGAACACTGAAGCTTTCTTT.

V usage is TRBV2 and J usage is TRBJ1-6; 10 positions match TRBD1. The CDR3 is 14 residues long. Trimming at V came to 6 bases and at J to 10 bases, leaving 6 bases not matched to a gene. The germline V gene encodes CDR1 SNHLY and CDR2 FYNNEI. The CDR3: CASSGGQGPSPLHF. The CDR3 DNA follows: TGTGCCAGCAGCGGGGGACAGGGGCCATCACCCCTCCACTTT.